A selection of T cell receptor beta chains follows, all from one sample in a study of cytomegalovirus exposure and HLA in healthy donors. The assay was immunoSEQ multiplex PCR, and TCRdb's table has in-frame clones only and misses some. The repertoire holds approximately 180,000 clones, with under 85% as singletons. The sequencing sample was made of PBMCs. The receptors come from a human donor in good health. Both conserved end residues are part of each CDR3. A D gene is named only where the DNA matches it firmly. Size is stated for part of the rows, as once, few or many counts, or as a class when the clone is expanded.

j_call: TRBJ1-5
v_call: TRBV7-6
d_call: NA
clone_size: NA
cdr3_nt: TGTGCCAGCAGCTTAGATACGGGCAATCAGCCCCAGCATTTT
cdr3_aa: CASSLDTGNQPQHF

j_call: TRBJ1-1
v_call: TRBV18
d_call: NA
clone_size: NA
cdr3_nt: TGTGCCAGCTCACGGGGTGGACAGAATGAAGCTTTCTTT
cdr3_aa: CASSRGGQNEAFF

j_call: TRBJ2-1
v_call: TRBV1
d_call: NA
clone_size: NA
cdr3_nt: TGCACCAGCAGCGGGCTAGCGGGGCCGCCTGGTGGTGAGCAGTTCTTC
cdr3_aa: CTSSGLAGPPGGEQFF

j_call: TRBJ2-4
v_call: TRBV21-1
d_call: NA
clone_size: NA
cdr3_nt: TGTGCCAGCAGCAAAGCCAGGGAAGCCAAAAACATTCAGTACTTC
cdr3_aa: CASSKAREAKNIQYF

j_call: TRBJ1-4
v_call: TRBV30
d_call: NA
clone_size: NA
cdr3_nt: TGTGCCTGGAGTCAGATTAATGAAAAACTGTTTTTT
cdr3_aa: CAWSQINEKLFF

j_call: TRBJ1-5
v_call: TRBV10-3
d_call: NA
clone_size: NA
cdr3_nt: TGTGCCATCAGTCGCGAAGATAGCAATCAGCCCCAGCATTTT
cdr3_aa: CAISREDSNQPQHF

j_call: TRBJ2-1
v_call: TRBV5-1
d_call: TRBD2
clone_size: few
cdr3_nt: TGCGCCAGCGCGGGGGGGGTAGAGTACAATGAGCAGTTCTTC
cdr3_aa: CASAGGVEYNEQFF

j_call: TRBJ1-1
v_call: TRBV19
d_call: NA
clone_size: once
cdr3_nt: TGTGCCAGTAGCAAACCGCCATGGGGGGGAACTGAAGCTTTCTTT
cdr3_aa: CASSKPPWGGTEAFF

j_call: TRBJ2-3
v_call: TRBV7-3
d_call: NA
clone_size: NA
cdr3_nt: TGTGCCAGCAGCTTAGACAACACAGATACGCAGTATTTT
cdr3_aa: CASSLDNTDTQYF

j_call: TRBJ1-4
v_call: TRBV19
d_call: TRBD1
clone_size: NA
cdr3_nt: TGTGCCAGTAGAGGAAGGGACAGCGCAAATGAAAAACTGTTTTTT
cdr3_aa: CASRGRDSANEKLFF

j_call: TRBJ2-3
v_call: TRBV20-1
d_call: NA
clone_size: NA
cdr3_nt: TGCAGTGCCTACCGTGCGGATACGCAGTATTTT
cdr3_aa: CSAYRADTQYF

j_call: TRBJ2-5
v_call: TRBV2
d_call: TRBD2
clone_size: NA
cdr3_nt: TGTGCCAGCAGTGAGCGGGGGGCCCTCCAAGAGACCCAGTACTTC
cdr3_aa: CASSERGALQETQYF

j_call: TRBJ1-2
v_call: TRBV7-9
d_call: TRBD1
clone_size: NA
cdr3_nt: TGTGCCAGCAGCTTATATAACAGGGGAAGGGGGGGCTACACCTTC
cdr3_aa: CASSLYNRGRGGYTF

j_call: TRBJ2-7
v_call: TRBV4-1
d_call: TRBD1
clone_size: NA
cdr3_nt: TGCGCCAGCAGCGGGCTGACAGGGGGCCACGAGCAGTACTTC
cdr3_aa: CASSGLTGGHEQYF

j_call: TRBJ2-3
v_call: TRBV5-4
d_call: NA
clone_size: NA
cdr3_nt: TGTGCCAGCAGCTTAATGACAGCCGGCGCAGATACGCAGTATTTT
cdr3_aa: CASSLMTAGADTQYF

j_call: TRBJ2-6
v_call: TRBV19
d_call: TRBD1
clone_size: NA
cdr3_nt: TGTGCCAGTAGTATGACAGGGGCTGGGGCCAACGTCCTGACTTTC
cdr3_aa: CASSMTGAGANVLTF

j_call: TRBJ1-4
v_call: TRBV4-3
d_call: TRBD1
clone_size: few
cdr3_nt: TGCGCCAGCAGCCAACAGGGGGCGAGTGAAAAACTGTTTTTT
cdr3_aa: CASSQQGASEKLFF

j_call: TRBJ1-1
v_call: TRBV18
d_call: TRBD1
clone_size: NA
cdr3_nt: TGTGCCAGCTCGGCCCGGCAGGGGGAGATCACTGAAGCTTTCTTT
cdr3_aa: CASSARQGEITEAFF

j_call: TRBJ2-1
v_call: TRBV7-3
d_call: TRBD2
clone_size: NA
cdr3_nt: TGTGCCAGCAGCTTAGCGGGGGGCACCCGCAATGAGCAGTTCTTC
cdr3_aa: CASSLAGGTRNEQFF

j_call: TRBJ1-2
v_call: TRBV5-4
d_call: TRBD1
clone_size: NA
cdr3_nt: TGTGCCAGCAGCCCACCCGGAACAGGGGGCGCGGAGGTGTATGGCTACACCTTC
cdr3_aa: CASSPPGTGGAEVYGYTF

j_call: TRBJ2-7
v_call: TRBV7-9
d_call: TRBD1
clone_size: NA
cdr3_nt: TGTTCCAGCAGCGCGACAGGGTACGAGCAGTACTTC
cdr3_aa: CSSSATGYEQYF

j_call: TRBJ2-1
v_call: TRBV7-3
d_call: TRBD2
clone_size: NA
cdr3_nt: TGTGCCAGCAGCTTAATCGGATTTGTGGAGCGGGGGGGCCGCAGGAATGAGCAGTTCTTC
cdr3_aa: CASSLIGFVERGGRRNEQFF

j_call: TRBJ1-6
v_call: TRBV18
d_call: NA
clone_size: NA
cdr3_nt: TGTGCCAGCTCACCGGTTCAGGATTCACCCCTCCACTTT
cdr3_aa: CASSPVQDSPLHF

j_call: TRBJ2-1
v_call: TRBV30
d_call: TRBD2
clone_size: few
cdr3_nt: TGTGCCTGGAGTATCGACACTAGCGGGGGTGGGAATGAGCAGTTCTTC
cdr3_aa: CAWSIDTSGGGNEQFF

j_call: TRBJ2-3
v_call: TRBV4-3
d_call: NA
clone_size: NA
cdr3_nt: TGCGCCAGCAGCTTAGGCTTTTTGAGGGATACGCAGTATTTT
cdr3_aa: CASSLGFLRDTQYF

j_call: TRBJ2-1
v_call: TRBV25-1
d_call: TRBD2
clone_size: NA
cdr3_nt: TGTGCCAGCACTTTGAATAGGGTAGCGGGTTACAATGAGCAGTTCTTC
cdr3_aa: CASTLNRVAGYNEQFF

j_call: TRBJ1-1
v_call: TRBV9
d_call: NA
clone_size: NA
cdr3_nt: TGTGCCAGCAGCGTGGACAGTCTACCTAACACTGAAGCTTTCTTT
cdr3_aa: CASSVDSLPNTEAFF

j_call: TRBJ2-1
v_call: TRBV15
d_call: TRBD1
clone_size: once
cdr3_nt: TGTGCCACCAGCCTAACAGGGGTCCTCTACAATGAGCAGTTCTTC
cdr3_aa: CATSLTGVLYNEQFF

j_call: TRBJ1-4
v_call: TRBV6-1
d_call: TRBD1
clone_size: NA
cdr3_nt: TGTGCCAGCAGAGGGGACAGGGGTAATGAAAAACTGTTTTTT
cdr3_aa: CASRGDRGNEKLFF